This T cell receptor (beta chain) comes out of a study of control samples from healthy donors and cancer patients. Generated by immunoSEQ multiplex PCR, the TCRdb table keeps only in-frame clones and is missing some. The repertoire holds about 59,000 clones, with more than 85% as singletons. This CDR3 is 14 amino acids long. J was trimmed by 3 bases and V by 4 bases; bases with no gene match: 4. CDR1 LNHDA and CDR2 SQIVND come from the germline V gene (reference sequence). V usage is TRBV19 and J usage is TRBJ2-3, with 7 positions matching TRBD1. This receptor was identified in a man in his forties or fifties with colorectal cancer. Source material: PBMCs. CDR3 protein: CASSKGQQTDTQYF. In nucleotides, the CDR3 is TGTGCCAGTAGTAAGGGACAGCAAACAGATACGCAGTATTTT. Together with reference TRBV19 and TRBJ2-3, the CDR3 gives the full variable domain: DGGITQSPKYLFRKEGQNVTLSCEQNLNHDAMYWYRQDPGQGLRLIYYSQIVNDFQKGDIAEGYSVSREKKESFPLTVTSAQKNPTAFYLCASSKGQQTDTQYFGPGTRLTVL.